One and the same sample provided the 6 T cell receptor beta chains below, sequenced in a study of T cells in localized non-small cell lung cancer. Sequencing was performed with immunoSEQ multiplex PCR; in TCRdb, only in-frame clones are kept and a portion is missing. The sample consists of over a thousand clones, approximately 21% of them appearing once. The sample was normal lung tissue next to the tumor, taken before any cancer treatment. These receptors all stem from a female donor of 60 years or more with stage I lung adenocarcinoma.

The genes are TRBV19 and TRBJ2-7; 8 nucleotides align to TRBD2. Germline values: CDR1 LNHDA, CDR2 SQIVND (reference sequence). The CDR3 is made up of 14 amino acids. V lost 6 bases and J lost 4; bases outside the gene matches: 8. The CDR3 sequence is CASSLTGTSYEQYF. CDR3 sequence (DNA): TGTGCCAGTAGCTTAACCGGGACTAGTTACGAGCAGTACTTC.

This clone was found a few times. The chain couples TRBV6-8 to TRBJ2-1, with TRBD2 matching over 7 bases. With V trimmed by 5 bases and J by 0 bases, 7 bases remained unmatched. There are 16 residues in the CDR3. Per germline, CDR1 MNHGY and CDR2 SAAAGT. The CDR3 loop reads CASSPSGVSSYNEQFF. The CDR3 DNA follows: TGTGCCAGCAGTCCCAGCGGGGTAAGCTCCTACAATGAGCAGTTCTTC.

V and J are TRBV11-3 and TRBJ1-4; D not certain. This CDR3 contains 14 residues. Germline V CDR1 and CDR2: SGHNT, YENEEA. Between the trimmed V and J ends, which lost 3 bases and 8 bases, there was a span of 13 bases. The CDR3 DNA reads as TGTGCCAGCAGCTTGGCGGACGGTGGGGAAAAACTGTTTTTT. Amino acids: CASSLADGGEKLFF.

This rearrangement joins TRBV10-3 to TRBJ2-5; D not resolved. Germline CDR1 is ENHRY and CDR2 is SYGVKD. This CDR3 has 13 amino acids. Deletions cut 10 bases from V and 5 bases from J, with 17 bases between. CDR3 sequence reads: CATQIRVQETQYF. The CDR3 DNA reads TGTGCCACCCAGATTAGAGTTCAGGAGACCCAGTACTTC.

The chain couples TRBV29-1 to TRBJ1-3; D unclear. The CDR3 is made up of 14 amino acids. Germline V gene lookup returns CDR1 SQVTM and CDR2 ANQGSEA. With 3 bases removed from V and 0 bases from J, the gap between germline ends came to 9 bases. In nucleotides, the CDR3 is TGCAGCGTTGATTCCGGGAGCTCTGGAAACACCATATATTTT. Translating it yields CSVDSGSSGNTIYF.

This clone turned up a few times. This chain joins TRBV9 and TRBJ1-1; maybe TRBD1 (6 bases). The CDR3 spans 15 residues. The germline V gene has CDR1 SGDLS and CDR2 YYNGEE. V lost 3 bases and J 2 bases, leaving 14 bases between the germline ends. The CDR3 protein is CASSETGHLNTEAFF. The CDR3 DNA reads as TGTGCCAGCAGCGAAACGGGACACCTTAACACTGAAGCTTTCTTT.